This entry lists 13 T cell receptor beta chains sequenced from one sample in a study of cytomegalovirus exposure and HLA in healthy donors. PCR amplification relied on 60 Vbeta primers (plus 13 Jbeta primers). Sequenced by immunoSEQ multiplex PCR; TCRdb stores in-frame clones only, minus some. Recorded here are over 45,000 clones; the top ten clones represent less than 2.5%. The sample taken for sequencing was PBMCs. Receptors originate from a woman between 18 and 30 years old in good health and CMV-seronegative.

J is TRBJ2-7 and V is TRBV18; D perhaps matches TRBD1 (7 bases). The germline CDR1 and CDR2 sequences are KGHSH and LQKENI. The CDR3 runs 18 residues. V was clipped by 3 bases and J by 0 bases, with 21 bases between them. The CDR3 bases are TGTGCCAGCTCACCCGCTAATGGGAGGACAGGCCTCTCCTACGAGCAGTACTTC. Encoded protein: CASSPANGRTGLSYEQYF.

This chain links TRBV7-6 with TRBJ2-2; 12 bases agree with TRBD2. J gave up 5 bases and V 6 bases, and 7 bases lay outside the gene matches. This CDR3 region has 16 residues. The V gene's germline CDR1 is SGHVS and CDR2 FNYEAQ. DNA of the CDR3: TGTGCCAGCAGGGAAGGACTAGCGGGATGGACCGGGGAGCTGTTTTTT. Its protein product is CASREGLAGWTGELFF.

The CDR3 DNA follows: TGTGCCTGGAGTGGTATTTCGGGACAGGCCGACACTGAAGCTTTCTTT. As protein: CAWSGISGQADTEAFF. The chain employs TRBV30 and TRBJ1-1, with 8 bases aligning to TRBD1. This CDR3 spans 16 amino acids. The trim removed 1 base at V and 3 bases at J, leaving 10 bases unmatched. The germline V gene has CDR1 GTSNPN and CDR2 SVGIG (reference sequence).

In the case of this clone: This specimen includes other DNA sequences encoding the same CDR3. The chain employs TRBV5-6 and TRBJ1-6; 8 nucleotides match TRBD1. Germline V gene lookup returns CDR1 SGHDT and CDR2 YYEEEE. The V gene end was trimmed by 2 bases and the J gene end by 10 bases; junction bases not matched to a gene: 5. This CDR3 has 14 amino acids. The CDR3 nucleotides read TGTGCCAGCAGCTTCGGGACAGGAGGATCACCCCTCCACTTT. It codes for CASSFGTGGSPLHF.

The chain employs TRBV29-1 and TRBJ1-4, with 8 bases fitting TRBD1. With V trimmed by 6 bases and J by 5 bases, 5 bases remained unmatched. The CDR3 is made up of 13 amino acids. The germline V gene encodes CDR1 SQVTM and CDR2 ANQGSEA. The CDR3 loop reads CSVTRDRNEKLFF. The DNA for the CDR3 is TGCAGCGTGACCCGGGACAGGAATGAAAAACTGTTTTTT.

In DNA, the CDR3 is TGTGCCTGGAGTGTCACAGTCAACACTGAAGCTTTCTTT. Protein: CAWSVTVNTEAFF. The chain carries TRBV30 and TRBJ1-1; D unclear. The ends were cut back, 0 bases at V and 2 bases at J, with 7 bases in the middle. The CDR3 is 13 amino acids. Germline CDR1 GTSNPN, CDR2 SVGIG (reference sequence).

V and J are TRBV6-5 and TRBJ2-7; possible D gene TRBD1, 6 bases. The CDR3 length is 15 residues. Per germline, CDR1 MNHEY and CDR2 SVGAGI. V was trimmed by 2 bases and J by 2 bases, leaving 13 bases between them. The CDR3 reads CASSYLQGVTYEQYF. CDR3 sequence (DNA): TGTGCCAGCAGTTACCTACAGGGAGTCACCTACGAGCAGTACTTC.

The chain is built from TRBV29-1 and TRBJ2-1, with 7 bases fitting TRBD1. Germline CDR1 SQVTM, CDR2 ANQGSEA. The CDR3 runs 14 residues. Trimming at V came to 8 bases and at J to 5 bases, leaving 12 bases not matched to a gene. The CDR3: CSPFRGNGDNEQFF. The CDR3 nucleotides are TGCAGCCCTTTCAGGGGGAATGGTGACAATGAGCAGTTCTTC.

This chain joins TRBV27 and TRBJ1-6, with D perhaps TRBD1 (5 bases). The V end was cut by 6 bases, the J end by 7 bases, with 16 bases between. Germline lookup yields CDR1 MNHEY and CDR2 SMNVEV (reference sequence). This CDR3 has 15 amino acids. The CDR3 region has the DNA TGTGCCAGCAGCTACTCGACCCAGGGCAATTCACCCCTCCACTTT. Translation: CASSYSTQGNSPLHF.

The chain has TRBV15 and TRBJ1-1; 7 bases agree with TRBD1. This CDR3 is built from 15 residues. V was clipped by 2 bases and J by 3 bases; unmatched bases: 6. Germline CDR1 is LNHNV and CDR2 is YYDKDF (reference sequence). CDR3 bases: TGTGCCACCAGCAGACTTGACAGGGTCGACACTGAAGCTTTCTTT. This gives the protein CATSRLDRVDTEAFF.

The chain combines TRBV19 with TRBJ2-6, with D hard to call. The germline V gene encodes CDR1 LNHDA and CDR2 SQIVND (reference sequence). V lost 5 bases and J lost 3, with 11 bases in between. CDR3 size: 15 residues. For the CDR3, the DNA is TGTGCCAGTAGTTTAACAGATTATGGGGCCAACGTCCTGACTTTC. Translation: CASSLTDYGANVLTF.

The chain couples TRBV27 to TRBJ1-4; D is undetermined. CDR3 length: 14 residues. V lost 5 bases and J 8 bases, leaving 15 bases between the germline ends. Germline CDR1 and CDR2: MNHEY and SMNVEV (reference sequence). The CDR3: CASSTGVPGEKLFF. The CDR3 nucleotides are TGTGCCAGCAGTACCGGGGTCCCGGGGGAAAAACTGTTTTTT.

For the CDR3, the DNA is TGCAGCGTTCGACAGGCCCCGGGTGGCTACACCTTC. It specifies CSVRQAPGGYTF. The chain is built from TRBV29-1 and TRBJ1-2; possible D gene TRBD1, 6 bases. This CDR3 has 12 amino acids. Germline CDR1 and CDR2: SQVTM and ANQGSEA. Trimming stripped 5 bases from V and 7 bases from J, with 14 bases between.